This T cell receptor beta chain was profiled in a study of PD-L1 blockade in urothelial cancer. Study at large: Each participant's history included 0 to 3 prior chemotherapy regimens. Whole-study results and caveats: Having blood TCR clonality under the median before treatment predicted better survival.

For this clone: What it recognizes is unknown.

Per patient, between 1 and 8 samples were collected at pretreatment and on-treatment time points. The germline CDR1 and CDR2 sequences are ENHRY and SYGVKD. V lost 5 bases to trimming and J lost 6 bases, with 9 bases between them. The CDR3 loop spans 12 amino acids. Every PCR got spiked synthetic TCR analog templates. The protocol was immunoSEQ multiplex PCR, while the TCRdb copy is restricted to in-frame clones and leaves out a portion. This sample yields some 100,000 clones, of which about 91% are seen a single time; around 0.92% belongs to the top ten. This clonotype originated in a woman older than 75 with urothelial cancer. Here the sequenced sample was PBMCs, taken around atezolizumab (anti-PD-L1) treatment. The gene calls are TRBV10-3 and TRBJ2-3; D is undetermined. The CDR3 sequence is CAISRSHDTQYF. The CDR3 DNA follows: TGTGCCATCAGTAGGAGTCATGATACGCAGTATTTT.